Below, one TCR beta chain is given with its context. The data were produced by immunoSEQ multiplex PCR, yet TCRdb's version contains in-frame clones alone and is incomplete. The sample includes about 88,000 clones, 90% of them seen just once. The length of the CDR3 is 13 residues. The ends lost 6 bases at V and 6 bases at J; junction bases unmatched: 4. The data are from a study of blood T cell repertoires in COVID-19. The V call is TRBV12-3 or TRBV12-4, the J call TRBJ2-4, with 8 bases aligning to TRBD2. Source material: peripheral blood. The TCR comes from a man between 18 and 29 years old with COVID-19, enrolled during active disease. CDR3 sequence reads: CASRPSGGNIQYF. DNA of the CDR3: TGTGCCAGCAGACCGAGCGGGGGAAACATTCAGTACTTC.